The clone carrying this T cell receptor beta chain showed up just a few times. Germline V gene sequence: CDR1 MGHRA, CDR2 YSYEKL. The CDR3 spans 15 residues. Trimming stripped 1 base from V and 0 bases from J, with 8 bases between. Clones were sequenced by immunoSEQ multiplex PCR, and TCRdb holds only the in-frame ones, with some missing. The data show around 150,000 clones, roughly 80% seen once. The data originate from a study of blood T cell repertoires in COVID-19. The sequencing input was peripheral blood. The rearrangement joins TRBV4-1 to TRBJ2-3; TRBD2 is a possible D gene (5 bases). The TCR originated in a man in his 70s with acute or convalescent COVID-19. CDR3 DNA: TGCGCCAGCAGCCAAGTTTCGGGAAGCACAGATACGCAGTATTTT. Its translation is CASSQVSGSTDTQYF.